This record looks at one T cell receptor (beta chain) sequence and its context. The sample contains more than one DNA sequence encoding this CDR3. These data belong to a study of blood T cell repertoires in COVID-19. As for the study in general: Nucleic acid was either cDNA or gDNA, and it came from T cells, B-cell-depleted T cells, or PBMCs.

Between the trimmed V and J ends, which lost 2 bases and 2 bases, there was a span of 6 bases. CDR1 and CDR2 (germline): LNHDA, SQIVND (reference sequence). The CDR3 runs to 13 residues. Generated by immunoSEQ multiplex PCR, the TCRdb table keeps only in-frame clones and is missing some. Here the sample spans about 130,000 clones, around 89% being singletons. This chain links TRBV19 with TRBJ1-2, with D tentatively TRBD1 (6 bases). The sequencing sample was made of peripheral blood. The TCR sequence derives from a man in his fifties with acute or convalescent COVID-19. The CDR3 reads CASSIQGNYGYTF. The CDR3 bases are TGTGCCAGTAGTATACAGGGGAACTATGGCTACACCTTC.